These T cell receptor beta chains were read from a single sample in a study of a mutant IDH1 vaccine in newly diagnosed glioma. TCRdb's table, derived via immunoSEQ multiplex PCR, lists solely in-frame clones and lacks some. Of about 54,000 clones listed, about 85% were seen once; the top ten hold under 4.5%. These receptors are not linked to any known antigen. The sample in question was PBMCs, obtained from a glioma patient whose treatment included an IDH1 peptide vaccine. The source is a woman under 30 with glioma. The CDR3 runs from the conserved cysteine through the conserved F or W. The D gene is left open where the match is weak. Rows give clone size only sometimes, using once, few, many, or a class for an expanded clone.

D	J	V	size	CDR3	DNA
NA	TRBJ1-2	TRBV25-1	NA	CASSQGQVYGYTF	TGTGCCAGCAGCCAGGGGCAGGTCTATGGCTACACCTTC
TRBD2	TRBJ2-1	TRBV7-8	NA	CASSHERGRLYIGQFF	TGTGCCAGCAGCCACGAGCGGGGGCGCCTGTACATTGGGCAGTTCTTC
NA	TRBJ1-1	TRBV25-1	NA	CASSEGNTEAFF	TGTGCCAGCAGTGAAGGGAACACTGAAGCTTTCTTT
TRBD2	TRBJ2-7	TRBV11-2	NA	CASSLARGGGQYF	TGTGCCAGCAGCTTAGCCCGGGGCGGGGGGCAGTACTTC
TRBD2	TRBJ2-5	TRBV7-2	NA	CASSVRAGAYQETQYF	TGTGCCAGCAGCGTACGAGCGGGGGCGTACCAAGAGACCCAGTACTTC
TRBD1	TRBJ1-2	TRBV19	NA	CASSMGRGQRDTGYGYTF	TGTGCCAGTAGTATGGGGAGGGGACAGAGAGATACAGGCTATGGCTACACCTTC
NA	TRBJ1-2	TRBV10-3	NA	CAITDWPGGGYTF	TGTGCCATCACCGATTGGCCCGGGGGAGGCTACACCTTC
NA	TRBJ2-7	TRBV25-1	few	CASMSIYEQYF	TGTGCCAGCATGAGCATCTACGAGCAGTACTTC
NA	TRBJ2-7	TRBV28	NA	CASSLRGTSYEQYF	TGTGCCAGCAGTTTGAGGGGAACCTCCTACGAGCAGTACTTC
NA	TRBJ2-7	TRBV1	NA	CTSSQEVTSVPNSSYEQYF	TGCACCAGCAGCCAAGAAGTGACTAGCGTCCCCAATAGCTCCTACGAGCAGTACTTC
NA	TRBJ2-2	TRBV2	NA	CASKVGPALGGELFF	TGTGCCAGCAAAGTGGGGCCCGCCCTGGGAGGGGAGCTGTTTTTT
TRBD1	TRBJ1-5	TRBV5-5	NA	CASSLLQGALSQPQHF	TGTGCCAGCAGCCTCTTACAGGGGGCGTTGAGTCAGCCCCAGCATTTT
NA	TRBJ2-3	TRBV9	NA	CASSVGLVLDTQYF	TGTGCCAGCAGCGTAGGACTAGTCTTAGATACGCAGTATTTT
NA	TRBJ2-7	TRBV4-1	NA	CASSQEPGDIPLDEQYF	TGCGCCAGCAGCCAAGAACCGGGAGACATACCTCTTGACGAGCAGTACTTC
NA	TRBJ2-7	TRBV5-1	NA	CASSFSGAYEQYF	TGCGCCAGCAGCTTTTCCGGCGCCTACGAGCAGTACTTC
TRBD1	TRBJ1-4	TRBV19	NA	CASSISGTGYKLFF	TGTGCCAGTAGTATATCCGGGACAGGGTATAAACTGTTTTTT
TRBD1	TRBJ1-5	TRBV29-1	NA	CSARDSYNQPQHF	TGCAGCGCCCGGGACAGTTACAATCAGCCCCAGCATTTT
NA	TRBJ2-7	TRBV7-9	NA	CASSSNPQGDEQYF	TGTGCCAGCAGCTCGAACCCGCAGGGTGACGAGCAGTACTTC
NA	TRBJ1-5	TRBV19	NA	CASSAGPGGQPQHF	TGTGCCAGTAGTGCGGGCCCGGGAGGGCAGCCCCAGCATTTT
NA	TRBJ2-5	TRBV5-6	NA	CASYSPKETQYF	TGTGCCAGTTACAGCCCCAAAGAGACCCAGTACTTC
TRBD2	TRBJ2-7	TRBV5-8	NA	CASSSTGLAGYEQYF	TGTGCCAGCAGCTCTACGGGACTAGCGGGATACGAGCAGTACTTC
NA	TRBJ2-7	TRBV19	NA	CASSIQDGDEQYF	TGTGCCAGTAGTATCCAAGATGGAGACGAGCAGTACTTC
NA	TRBJ2-3	TRBV13	NA	CASSLQGTDTQYF	TGTGCCAGCAGCTTACAGGGCACAGATACGCAGTATTTT
NA	TRBJ1-1	TRBV6-6	NA	CASSGLGGGVTEAFF	TGTGCCAGCAGTGGACTCGGGGGGGGCGTGACTGAAGCTTTCTTT
NA	TRBJ2-3	TRBV5-4	NA	CASSLAGASTDTQYF	TGTGCCAGCAGCTTGGCGGGGGCCAGCACAGATACGCAGTATTTT
TRBD1	TRBJ2-1	TRBV5-1	NA	CASSLVPPTSGGALVFEQFF	TGCGCCAGCAGCTTGGTTCCCCCGACATCAGGGGGCGCGTTAGTTTTTGAGCAGTTCTTC
NA	TRBJ1-6	TRBV19	NA	CASSRPGDSPLHF	TGTGCCAGTAGTAGGCCCGGGGACTCACCCCTCCACTTT
TRBD1	TRBJ1-4	TRBV10-3	NA	CAISGAGQGSEKLFF	TGTGCCATCAGTGGCGCGGGACAGGGGAGTGAAAAACTGTTTTTT
TRBD1	TRBJ1-6	TRBV5-1	NA	CASSAGGVHNSPLHF	TGCGCCAGCAGCGCAGGGGGTGTTCATAATTCACCCCTCCACTTT
NA	TRBJ1-4	TRBV30	once	CAYTGDQGNEKLFF	TGTGCCTATACCGGGGACCAGGGGAATGAAAAACTGTTTTTT
TRBD1	TRBJ2-5	TRBV7-2	NA	CASSRRTGGQETQYF	TGTGCCAGCAGCCGTAGGACAGGTGGCCAAGAGACCCAGTACTTC
NA	TRBJ1-1	TRBV7-2	NA	CASSFPRSVMNTEAFF	TGTGCCAGCAGCTTCCCACGGAGCGTTATGAACACTGAAGCTTTCTTT
NA	TRBJ2-2	TRBV19	NA	CASSLGVNTGELFF	TGTGCCAGTAGTCTGGGGGTAAACACCGGGGAGCTGTTTTTT